The TCR beta chain described here comes from a study of beta chain features in type 1 diabetes. The CDR3 contains 14 residues. Germline V gene sequence: CDR1 KGHSH, CDR2 LQKENI. V gave up 5 bases and J gave up 4 bases; unmatched junction bases: 7. This clone was counted between two and nine times. The antigen is not known. Of the isolated RNA, all was reverse transcribed, and so the sequenced material was expressed TCRB transcripts. TCRdb's table, derived via immunoSEQ multiplex PCR, lists solely in-frame clones and lacks some. In the table there are almost 350,000 clones, roughly a fifth of which are singletons. All sorted populations exceeded 95% purity. Study observations and caveats: In these data, an HLA type influence on TCRB rearrangement remained unresolved.

Sequenced material: naive CD4+ T cells from blood. The receptor was derived from a woman between 18 and 29 years old in good health. The chain has TRBV18 and TRBJ1-1; 7 nucleotides line up with TRBD1. CDR3 sequence (DNA): TGTGCCAGCTCAGAACGCCGGGACAGCACTGAAGCTTTCTTT. Protein: CASSERRDSTEAFF.